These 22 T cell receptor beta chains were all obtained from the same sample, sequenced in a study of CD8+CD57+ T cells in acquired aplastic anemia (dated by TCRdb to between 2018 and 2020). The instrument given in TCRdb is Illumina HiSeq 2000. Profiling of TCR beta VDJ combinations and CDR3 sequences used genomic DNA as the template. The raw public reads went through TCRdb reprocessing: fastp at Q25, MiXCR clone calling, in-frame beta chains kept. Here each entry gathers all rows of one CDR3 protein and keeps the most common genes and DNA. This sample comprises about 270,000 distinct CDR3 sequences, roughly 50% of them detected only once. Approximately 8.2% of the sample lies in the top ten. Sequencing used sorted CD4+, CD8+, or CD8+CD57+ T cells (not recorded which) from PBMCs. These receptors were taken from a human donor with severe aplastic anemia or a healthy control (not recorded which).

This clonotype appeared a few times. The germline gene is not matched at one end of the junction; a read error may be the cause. Here the CDR3 reads CASSLGGQNEQYF. The CDR3 bases are TGTGCCAGTAGCTTAGGTGGGCAGAACGAGCAGTACTTC. This chain joins TRBV7-8 and TRBJ2-7, with D uncertain. Germline assignment: CDR1 SGHVS and CDR2 FQNEAQ. CDR3 length: 13 amino acids.

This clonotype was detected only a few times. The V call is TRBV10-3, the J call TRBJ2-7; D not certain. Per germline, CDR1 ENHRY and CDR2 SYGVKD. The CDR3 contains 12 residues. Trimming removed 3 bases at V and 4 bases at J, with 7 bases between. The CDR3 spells CAISEGWYEQYF. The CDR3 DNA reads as TGTGCCATCAGTGAAGGGTGGTACGAGCAGTACTTC.

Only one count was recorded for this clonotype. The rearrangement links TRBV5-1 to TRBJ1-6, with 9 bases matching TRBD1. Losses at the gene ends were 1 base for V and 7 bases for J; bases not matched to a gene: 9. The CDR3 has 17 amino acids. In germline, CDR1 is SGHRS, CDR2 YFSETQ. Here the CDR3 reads CASSLTTGGAGNSPLHF. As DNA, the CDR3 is TGCGCCAGCAGCTTGACTACAGGGGGCGCGGGGAATTCACCCCTCCACTTT.

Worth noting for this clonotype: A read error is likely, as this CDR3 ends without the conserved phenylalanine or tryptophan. CDR3: CVSSRKNTEAFL. The CDR3 bases are TGTGTCAGCAGCCGAAAGAACACTGAAGCTTTCCTT. The chain couples TRBV7-9 to TRBJ1-1; D is ambiguous. The germline gives CDR1 SEHNR, CDR2 FQNEAQ (reference sequence). The CDR3 has 12 residues.

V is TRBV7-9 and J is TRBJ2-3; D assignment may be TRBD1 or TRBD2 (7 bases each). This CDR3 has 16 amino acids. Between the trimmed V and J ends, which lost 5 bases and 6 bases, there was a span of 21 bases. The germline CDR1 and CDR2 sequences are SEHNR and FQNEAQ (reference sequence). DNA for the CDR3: TGTGCCAGCAGCCCCTGGGGAGGGGGCGCTCCGGATACGCAGTATTTT. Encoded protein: CASSPWGGGAPDTQYF.

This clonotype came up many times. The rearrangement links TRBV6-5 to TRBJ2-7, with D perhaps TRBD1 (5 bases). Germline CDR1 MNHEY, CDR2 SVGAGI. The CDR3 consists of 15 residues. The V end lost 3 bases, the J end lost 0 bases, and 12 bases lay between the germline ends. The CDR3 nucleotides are TGTGCCAGCAGTTATACGGCAGGGCGCTCCTACGAGCAGTACTTC. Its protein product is CASSYTAGRSYEQYF.

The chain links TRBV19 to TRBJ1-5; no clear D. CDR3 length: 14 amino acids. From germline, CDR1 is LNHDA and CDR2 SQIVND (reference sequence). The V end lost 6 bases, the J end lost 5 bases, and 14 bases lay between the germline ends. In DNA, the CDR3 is TGTGCCAGTAGAATTTCGGGGAAAGATCAGCCCCAGCATTTT. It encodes CASRISGKDQPQHF.

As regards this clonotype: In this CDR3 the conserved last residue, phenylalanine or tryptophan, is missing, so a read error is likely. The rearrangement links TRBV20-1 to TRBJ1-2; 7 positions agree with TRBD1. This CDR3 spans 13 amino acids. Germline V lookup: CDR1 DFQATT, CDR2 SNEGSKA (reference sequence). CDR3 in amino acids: CGAGRTGPEGYTL. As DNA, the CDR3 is TGCGGTGCTGGACGGACAGGCCCGGAAGGCTACACCCTC.

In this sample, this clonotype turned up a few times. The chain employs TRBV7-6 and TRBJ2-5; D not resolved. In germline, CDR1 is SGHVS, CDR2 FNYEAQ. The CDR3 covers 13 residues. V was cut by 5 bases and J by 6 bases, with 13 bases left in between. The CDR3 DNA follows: TGTGCCAGCAGCCTAGACCCTTTGAAGACCCAGTACTTC. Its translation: CASSLDPLKTQYF. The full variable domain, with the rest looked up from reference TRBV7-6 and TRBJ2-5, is GAGVSQSPRYKVTKRGQDVALRCDPISGHVSLYWYRQALGQGPEFLTYFNYEAQQDKSGLPNDRFSAERPEGSISTLTIQRTEQRDSAMYRCASSLDPLKTQYFGPGTRLLVL.

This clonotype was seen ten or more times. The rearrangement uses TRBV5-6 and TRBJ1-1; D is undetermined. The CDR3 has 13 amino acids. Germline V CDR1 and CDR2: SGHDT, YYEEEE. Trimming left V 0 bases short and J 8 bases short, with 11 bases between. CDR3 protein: CASSLGPGTEAFF. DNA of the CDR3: TGTGCCAGCAGCTTGGGGCCCGGTACCGAAGCTTTCTTT.

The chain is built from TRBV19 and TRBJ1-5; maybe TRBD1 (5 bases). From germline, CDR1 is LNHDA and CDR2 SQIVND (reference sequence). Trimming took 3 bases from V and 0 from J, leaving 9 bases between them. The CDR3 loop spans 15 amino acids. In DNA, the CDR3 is TGTGCCAGTAGTATCCGGGACCATAGCAATCAGCCCCAGCATTTT. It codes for CASSIRDHSNQPQHF.

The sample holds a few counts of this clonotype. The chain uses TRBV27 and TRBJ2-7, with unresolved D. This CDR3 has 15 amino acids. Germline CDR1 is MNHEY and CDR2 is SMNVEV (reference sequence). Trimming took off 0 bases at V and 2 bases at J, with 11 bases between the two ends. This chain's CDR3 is CASSLSATIPYEQYF. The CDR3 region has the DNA TGTGCCAGCAGTTTATCAGCGACAATCCCCTACGAGCAGTACTTC.

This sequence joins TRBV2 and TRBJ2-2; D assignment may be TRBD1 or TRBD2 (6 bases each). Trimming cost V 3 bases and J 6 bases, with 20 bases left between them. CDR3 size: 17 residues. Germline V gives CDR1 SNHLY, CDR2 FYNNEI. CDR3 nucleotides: TGTGCCAGCAGTGACCACGCCAGTGGGGGGCTCCCCGGGGAGCTGTTTTTT. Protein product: CASSDHASGGLPGELFF.

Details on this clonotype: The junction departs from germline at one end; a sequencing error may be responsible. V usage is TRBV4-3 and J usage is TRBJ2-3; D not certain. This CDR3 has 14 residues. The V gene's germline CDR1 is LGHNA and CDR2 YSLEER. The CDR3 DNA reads TGCGCCAGCAGCCAAGGGAACCCTACAGATGCGCAGTATTTT. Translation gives CASSQGNPTDAQYF.

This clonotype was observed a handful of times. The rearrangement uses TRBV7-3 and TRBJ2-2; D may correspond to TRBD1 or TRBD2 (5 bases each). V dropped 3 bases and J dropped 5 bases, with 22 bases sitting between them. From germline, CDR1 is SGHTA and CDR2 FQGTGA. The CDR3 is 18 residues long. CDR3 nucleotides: TGTGCCAGCAGCTTGAGGGGTGGGGGTATCGGACGGACCGGGGAGCTGTTTTTT. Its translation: CASSLRGGGIGRTGELFF.

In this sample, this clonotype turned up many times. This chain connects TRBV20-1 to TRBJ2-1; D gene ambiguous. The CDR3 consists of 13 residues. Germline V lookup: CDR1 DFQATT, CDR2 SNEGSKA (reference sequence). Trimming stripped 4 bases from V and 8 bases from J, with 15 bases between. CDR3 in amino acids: CSAKPVTLDEQFF. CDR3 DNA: TGCAGTGCTAAGCCCGTGACACTGGATGAGCAGTTCTTC.

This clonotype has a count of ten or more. The CDR3 here is CASSQEGGGLYQETQYF. CDR3 bases: TGTGCCAGCAGCCAAGAGGGGGGGGGACTATATCAAGAGACCCAGTACTTC. The chain is built from TRBV3-1 and TRBJ2-5, with 7 bases aligning to TRBD2. V was pared by 0 bases and J by 2 bases, with 9 bases of the junction left unmatched. This CDR3 comprises 17 residues. Germline CDR1 is LGHDT and CDR2 is YNNKEL (reference sequence).

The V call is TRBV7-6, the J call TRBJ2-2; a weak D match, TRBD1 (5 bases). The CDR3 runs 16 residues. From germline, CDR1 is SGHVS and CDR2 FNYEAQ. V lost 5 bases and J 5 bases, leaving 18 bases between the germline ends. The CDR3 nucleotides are TGTGCCAGCAGCCTTAGAGGTGGCCAGGGAACCGGGGAGCTGTTTTTT. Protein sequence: CASSLRGGQGTGELFF.

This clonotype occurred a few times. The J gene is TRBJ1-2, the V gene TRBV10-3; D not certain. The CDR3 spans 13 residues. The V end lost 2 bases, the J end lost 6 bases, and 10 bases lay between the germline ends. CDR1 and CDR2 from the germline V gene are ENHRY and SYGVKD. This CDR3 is CAISEASLDGYTF. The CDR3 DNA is TGTGCCATCAGTGAGGCCAGCCTGGATGGCTACACCTTC.

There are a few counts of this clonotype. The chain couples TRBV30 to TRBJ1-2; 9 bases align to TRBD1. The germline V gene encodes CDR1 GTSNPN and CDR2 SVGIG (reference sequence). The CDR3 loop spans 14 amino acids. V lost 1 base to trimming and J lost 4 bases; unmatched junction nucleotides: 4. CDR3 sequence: CAWSAGTGIYGYTF. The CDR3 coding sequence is TGTGCCTGGAGTGCCGGGACAGGGATCTATGGCTACACCTTC.

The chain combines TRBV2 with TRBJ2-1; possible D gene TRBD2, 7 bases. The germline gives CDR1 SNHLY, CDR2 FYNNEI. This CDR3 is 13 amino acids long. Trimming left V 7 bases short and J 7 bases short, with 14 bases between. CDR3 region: CASIRGGGNEQFF. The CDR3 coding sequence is TGTGCCAGCATAAGGGGGGGTGGAAATGAGCAGTTCTTC.

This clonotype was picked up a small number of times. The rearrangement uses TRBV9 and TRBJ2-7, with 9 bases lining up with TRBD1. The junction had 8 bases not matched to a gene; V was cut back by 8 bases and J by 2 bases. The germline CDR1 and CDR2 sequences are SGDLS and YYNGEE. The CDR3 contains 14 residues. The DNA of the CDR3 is TGTGCCAGTAAGATGGGGACAGGGCCCTACGAGCAGTACTTC. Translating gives CASKMGTGPYEQYF. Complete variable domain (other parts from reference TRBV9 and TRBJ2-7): DSGVTQTPKHLITATGQRVTLRCSPRSGDLSVYWYQQSLDQGLQFLIQYYNGEERAKGNILERFSAQQFPDLHSELNLSSLELGDSALYFCASKMGTGPYEQYFGPGTRLTVT.